Included here is one TCR beta chain sequence, with context. The sample comes from a study of blood T cell repertoires in COVID-19. For the study at large: PBMCs, B-cell-depleted T cells, or T cells provided the cDNA or gDNA that made up the material.

Libraries were prepared by immunoSEQ multiplex PCR; TCRdb keeps only in-frame clonotypes and omits some of them. The sample has some 220,000 clones; around 85% are singletons. V lost 5 bases and J lost 7; bases outside the gene matches: 14. The CDR3 spans 17 residues. The V gene's germline CDR1 is SGHNT and CDR2 YENEEA. Which cohort a participant joined came from the clinical history participants gave. Sequences were obtained from PBMCs or T cells enriched from blood (not recorded which). This rearrangement joins TRBV11-3 to TRBJ2-1; 10 nucleotides line up with TRBD2. This TCR derives from a woman in her thirties or forties with acute COVID-19. The DNA for the CDR3 is TGTGCCAGCAGCCTGGGTAGCGGGGGGCCTAAGGGGAATGAGCAGTTCTTC. Protein product: CASSLGSGGPKGNEQFF.